This T cell receptor beta chain came from a study of shared clonotypes between healthy human individuals. This CDR3 spans 17 amino acids. Trimming removed 0 bases from V and 1 base from J; junction bases left unmatched: 7. CDR1 and CDR2 (germline): SGDLS, YYNGEE. Researchers ran the assay at a deep level. TCRdb keeps only in-frame clones here, not all; method: immunoSEQ multiplex PCR. This sample yields about 960,000 clones, of which around 80% are seen a single time; around 1.4% belongs to the top ten. The receptor was isolated from a man younger than 35 in good health. Sequencing used memory CD4+ T cells sorted from blood. The subset: CD45RA-negative fraction. This chain uses TRBV9 with TRBJ2-3; TRBD2 agrees at 8 bases. The DNA of the CDR3 is TGTGCCAGCAGCGTAGAGATTAGAGCGGGAGGCACAGATACGCAGTATTTT. Amino acid sequence: CASSVEIRAGGTDTQYF.